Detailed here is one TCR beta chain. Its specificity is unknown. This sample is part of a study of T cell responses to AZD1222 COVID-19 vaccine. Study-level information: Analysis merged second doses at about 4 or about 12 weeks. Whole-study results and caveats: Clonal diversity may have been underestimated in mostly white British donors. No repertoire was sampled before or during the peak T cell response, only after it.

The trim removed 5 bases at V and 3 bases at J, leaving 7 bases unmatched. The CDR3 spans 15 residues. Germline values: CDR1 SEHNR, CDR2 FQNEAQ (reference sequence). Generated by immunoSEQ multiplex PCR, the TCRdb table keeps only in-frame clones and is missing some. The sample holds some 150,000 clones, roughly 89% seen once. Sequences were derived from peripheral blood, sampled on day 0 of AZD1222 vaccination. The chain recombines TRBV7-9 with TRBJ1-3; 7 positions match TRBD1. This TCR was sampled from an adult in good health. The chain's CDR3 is CASSKTGMGGNTIYF. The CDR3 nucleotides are TGTGCCAGCAGCAAGACAGGGATGGGTGGAAACACCATATATTTT.